This T cell receptor (beta chain) was identified during a study of blood T cell repertoires in COVID-19. Background on the study: The United States, Italy and Spain supplied acute and convalescent COVID-19 samples. Sources were T cells, B-cell-depleted T cells, or PBMCs; the material itself was cDNA or gDNA.

Recruited during active infection, patients (from Seattle) were subsequently followed longitudinally. This clone was detected only a few times. Original processing notes: Reference gene primer amplification yielded estimated nucleated cell counts. Here immunoSEQ multiplex PCR was the method, and the copy in TCRdb shows in-frame clones only, minus some. The V and J calls and clone size were taken over from that table, and D and trimming were inferred from the DNA. Of 150,000 to 200,000 clones detected, approximately 80% appear once; the ten largest clones hold 12%. The sequence came from an elderly woman with COVID-19, enrolled during active disease. Sequenced material: peripheral blood.

The CDR3 reads CASSPDGQPTDTQYF. CDR3 DNA sequence: TGTGCCAGCAGCCCCGACGGACAGCCTACAGATACGCAGTATTTT. The chain has TRBV7-2 and TRBJ2-3; tentative D call: TRBD1 (6 bases). The germline V gene encodes CDR1 SGHTA and CDR2 FQGNSA. V gave up 5 bases and J gave up 3 bases, with 15 bases separating them. CDR3 length equals 15 residues.